The rows below give T cell receptor beta chains drawn from one sample of a study of cytomegalovirus exposure and HLA in healthy donors. Data came from immunoSEQ multiplex PCR; TCRdb stores just in-frame clones and leaves some out. The sample contains about 130,000 clones, around 76% of which appear only once. What was sequenced was PBMCs. The receptors stem from a woman in her fifties or sixties in good health and CMV-seronegative. The CDR3 runs from the conserved cysteine through the conserved F or W. D genes are given only for firm matches. Some rows have no size entry. The others give once, few or many, or a class for an expanded clone.

d_gene: -; v_gene: TRBV2; abundance: -; j_gene: TRBJ1-2; CDR3aa: CASSELQGRGGYTF; CDR3nt: TGTGCCAGCAGTGAATTACAGGGACGGGGTGGCTACACCTTC
d_gene: -; v_gene: TRBV14; abundance: -; j_gene: TRBJ1-2; CDR3aa: CASSQDWQWGYTF; CDR3nt: TGTGCCAGCAGCCAAGATTGGCAGTGGGGCTACACCTTC
d_gene: TRBD2; v_gene: TRBV19; abundance: few; j_gene: TRBJ2-3; CDR3aa: CASSILAGVADTQYF; CDR3nt: TGTGCCAGTAGTATTCTAGCGGGAGTTGCAGATACGCAGTATTTT
d_gene: TRBD2; v_gene: TRBV28; abundance: -; j_gene: TRBJ2-7; CDR3aa: CASSLYSGTSAYEQYF; CDR3nt: TGTGCCAGCAGTTTATATTCGGGGACTAGCGCCTACGAGCAGTACTTC
d_gene: TRBD2; v_gene: TRBV28; abundance: -; j_gene: TRBJ2-7; CDR3aa: CASSPPAPGLGSYEQYF; CDR3nt: TGTGCCAGCAGTCCTCCCGCCCCGGGACTAGGTTCCTACGAGCAGTACTTC
d_gene: -; v_gene: TRBV30; abundance: -; j_gene: TRBJ2-7; CDR3aa: CAWKTEAYEQYF; CDR3nt: TGTGCCTGGAAGACAGAAGCCTACGAGCAGTACTTC
d_gene: -; v_gene: TRBV5-4; abundance: few; j_gene: TRBJ2-1; CDR3aa: CASGSPSYNEQFF; CDR3nt: TGTGCCAGCGGGAGCCCATCCTACAATGAGCAGTTCTTC
d_gene: -; v_gene: TRBV6-5; abundance: once; j_gene: TRBJ1-5; CDR3aa: CASSYGGKNQPQHF; CDR3nt: TGTGCCAGCAGTTACGGGGGGAAAAATCAGCCCCAGCATTTT
d_gene: TRBD1; v_gene: TRBV7-3; abundance: once; j_gene: TRBJ2-3; CDR3aa: CASSSQTGSTDTQYF; CDR3nt: TGTGCCAGCAGCTCCCAGACAGGGAGCACAGATACGCAGTATTTT
d_gene: TRBD2; v_gene: TRBV7-9; abundance: once; j_gene: TRBJ2-7; CDR3aa: CASSLAPTSGSYEQYF; CDR3nt: TGTGCCAGCAGCTTGGCCCCCACTAGCGGGAGTTACGAGCAGTACTTC
d_gene: -; v_gene: TRBV29-1; abundance: -; j_gene: TRBJ1-1; CDR3aa: CSVAHGNTEAFF; CDR3nt: TGCAGCGTTGCTCATGGCAACACTGAAGCTTTCTTT
d_gene: -; v_gene: TRBV4-2; abundance: -; j_gene: TRBJ1-4; CDR3aa: CASSHNREGEKLFF; CDR3nt: TGTGCCAGCAGCCACAACAGGGAAGGTGAAAAACTGTTTTTT
d_gene: TRBD1; v_gene: TRBV15; abundance: -; j_gene: TRBJ1-1; CDR3aa: CATSRDGDRKLPEAFF; CDR3nt: TGTGCCACCAGCAGAGATGGGGACAGAAAGTTACCTGAAGCTTTCTTT
d_gene: -; v_gene: TRBV30; abundance: -; j_gene: TRBJ2-3; CDR3aa: CAWTGDTDTQYF; CDR3nt: TGTGCCTGGACAGGGGACACAGATACGCAGTATTTT
d_gene: -; v_gene: TRBV5-1; abundance: -; j_gene: TRBJ1-1; CDR3aa: CASSPQTVQNTEAFF; CDR3nt: TGCGCCAGCAGCCCCCAGACAGTCCAGAACACTGAAGCTTTCTTT
d_gene: TRBD2; v_gene: TRBV19; abundance: -; j_gene: TRBJ2-1; CDR3aa: CASSISRTSDNEQFF; CDR3nt: TGTGCCAGTAGTATAAGTCGGACTAGCGATAATGAGCAGTTCTTC
d_gene: -; v_gene: TRBV7-2; abundance: -; j_gene: TRBJ2-7; CDR3aa: CASSQGGARANF; CDR3nt: TGTGCCAGCAGCCAAGGGGGGGCCAGGGCTAACTTC